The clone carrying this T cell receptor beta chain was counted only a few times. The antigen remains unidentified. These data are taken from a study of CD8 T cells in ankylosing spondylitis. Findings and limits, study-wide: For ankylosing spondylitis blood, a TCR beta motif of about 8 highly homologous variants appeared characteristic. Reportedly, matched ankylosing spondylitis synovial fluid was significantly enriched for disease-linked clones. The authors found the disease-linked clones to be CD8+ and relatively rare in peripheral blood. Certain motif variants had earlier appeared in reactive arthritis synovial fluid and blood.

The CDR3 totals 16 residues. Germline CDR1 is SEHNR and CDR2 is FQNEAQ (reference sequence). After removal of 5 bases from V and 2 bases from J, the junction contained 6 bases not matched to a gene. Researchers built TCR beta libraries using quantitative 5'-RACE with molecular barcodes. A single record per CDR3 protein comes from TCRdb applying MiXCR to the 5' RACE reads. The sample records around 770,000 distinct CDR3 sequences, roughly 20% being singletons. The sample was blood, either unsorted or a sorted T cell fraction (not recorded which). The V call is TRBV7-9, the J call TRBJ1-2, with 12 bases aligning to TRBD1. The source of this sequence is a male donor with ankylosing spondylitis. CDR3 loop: CASSLGGTGGNYGYTF. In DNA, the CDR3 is TGTGCCAGCAGCCTGGGAGGGACAGGGGGCAACTATGGCTACACCTTC. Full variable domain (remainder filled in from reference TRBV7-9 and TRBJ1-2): DTGVSQNPRHKITKRGQNVTFRCDPISEHNRLYWYRQTLGQGPEFLTYFQNEAQLEKSRLLSDRFSAERPKGSFSTLEIQRTEQGDSAMYLCASSLGGTGGNYGYTFGSGTRLTVV.